This T cell receptor beta chain was obtained from a study of blood T cell repertoires in COVID-19. Overall study: Samples representing acute and convalescent COVID-19 were sourced from the United States, Italy and Spain. From T cells, B-cell-depleted T cells, or PBMCs came the material, which was cDNA or gDNA.

In the original workflow: Amplified reference gene primers provided the basis for estimating nucleated cell counts. The protocol was immunoSEQ multiplex PCR, while the TCRdb copy is restricted to in-frame clones and leaves out a portion. The DNA gave D and trimming, while V, J and clone size come from that table. The data show 200,000 to 250,000 clones, 84% seen once. The origin of this receptor is a man aged 50 or older with acute or convalescent COVID-19. Source material: peripheral blood.

CDR3 sequence: CASSFWDREPLAFF. The CDR3 DNA sequence: TGTGCCAGCAGCTTCTGGGACAGGGAACCCTTGGCTTTCTTT. This rearrangement joins TRBV5-6 to TRBJ1-1, with 9 bases that match TRBD1. Unmatched junction bases numbered 10, after V lost 2 bases and J lost 11 bases. The length of the CDR3 is 14 residues. CDR1 and CDR2 (germline): SGHDT, YYEEEE.